The rows below give T cell receptor beta chains drawn from one sample of a study of human versus mouse CDR3 diversity and MHC coevolution. Clones were sequenced by immunoSEQ multiplex PCR, and TCRdb holds only the in-frame ones, with some missing. Here the sample spans roughly 80,000 clones, 93% being singletons. Sequences were obtained from naive CD4+ T cells from blood. These receptors came from a person aged 25 to 75 in good health. Each CDR3 is given with its conserved first and last residue. The order of the fields is clone size, J gene, CDR3 length, V gene, D gene, CDR3 protein, CDR3 DNA. D genes are given only for firm matches. Rows give clone size only sometimes, using once, few, many, or a class for an expanded clone.

-,TRBJ2-4,14,TRBV5-1,TRBD1,CASSSPGQGDIQYF,TGCGCCAGCAGCTCACCGGGACAGGGGGACATTCAGTACTTC
-,TRBJ1-1,14,TRBV5-1,TRBD1,CAGSTGAVNTEAFF,TGCGCCGGCTCGACAGGGGCGGTGAACACTGAAGCTTTCTTT
-,TRBJ1-1,13,TRBV29-1,TRBD1,CSGLYRGGTEAFF,TGCAGCGGATTATACAGGGGAGGCACTGAAGCTTTCTTT
-,TRBJ2-3,16,TRBV5-4,TRBD2,CASSLGGLQSTDTQYF,TGTGCCAGCAGCTTGGGGGGACTACAAAGCACAGATACGCAGTATTTT
-,TRBJ1-2,13,TRBV16,TRBD1,CASSTDRTYGYTF,TGTGCCAGCAGCACGGACAGGACCTATGGCTACACCTTC
-,TRBJ2-7,10,TRBV21-1,-,CARGNYEQYF,TGTGCCAGGGGCAACTACGAGCAGTACTTC
-,TRBJ1-4,15,TRBV27,-,CASSLSSATNEKLFF,TGTGCCAGCAGTTTATCGAGTGCAACTAATGAAAAACTGTTTTTT
-,TRBJ2-3,15,TRBV18,TRBD1,CASSPRGQASDTQYF,TGTGCCAGCTCACCACGCGGACAGGCATCAGATACGCAGTATTTT
-,TRBJ2-7,13,TRBV5-4,TRBD1,CASSSGQLYEQYF,TGTGCCAGCAGCTCGGGACAGCTCTACGAGCAGTACTTC
-,TRBJ1-1,13,TRBV18,-,CASSPGQNTEAFF,TGTGCCAGCTCACCCGGACAGAACACTGAAGCTTTCTTT
-,TRBJ1-3,16,TRBV9,-,CASSVAGGSSGNTIYF,TGTGCCAGCAGCGTAGCGGGCGGGAGCTCTGGAAACACCATATATTTT
-,TRBJ2-5,15,TRBV6-1,-,CASSEMAGLGETQYF,TGTGCCAGCAGTGAAATGGCAGGGTTGGGGGAGACCCAGTACTTC
-,TRBJ2-7,14,TRBV9,TRBD1,CASSQGAGSYEQYF,TGTGCCAGCAGCCAGGGGGCGGGTTCCTACGAGCAGTACTTC
-,TRBJ2-7,15,TRBV7-3,-,CASSLNEDSTYEQYF,TGTGCCAGCAGCTTAAATGAAGACAGTACCTACGAGCAGTACTTC
once,TRBJ1-5,13,TRBV19,-,CASSMGLGQPQHF,TGTGCCAGTAGTATGGGACTGGGGCAGCCCCAGCATTTT
few,TRBJ1-2,15,TRBV10-3,-,CAIRQGQLTNYGYTF,TGTGCCATCAGACAAGGACAGCTGACTAACTATGGCTACACCTTC
-,TRBJ2-2,13,TRBV5-1,-,CASRPTETGELFF,TGCGCCAGCAGGCCTACAGAGACCGGGGAGCTGTTTTTT
-,TRBJ1-2,14,TRBV19,-,CASSLGDANYGYTF,TGTGCCAGTAGTCTGGGCGACGCTAACTATGGCTACACCTTC
-,TRBJ1-1,13,TRBV9,-,CASSPTGDTEAFF,TGTGCCAGCAGCCCAACGGGGGACACTGAAGCTTTCTTT
once,TRBJ1-5,16,TRBV19,-,CASTTHGPGGEQPQHF,TGTGCCAGTACTACTCACGGACCGGGGGGCGAACAGCCCCAGCATTTT
-,TRBJ1-1,13,TRBV27,-,CAAAGPMNTEAFF,TGTGCCGCGGCGGGGCCTATGAACACTGAAGCTTTCTTT
-,TRBJ1-1,14,TRBV11-2,-,CASTLGQLNTEAFF,TGTGCCAGCACCCTTGGACAGTTGAACACTGAAGCTTTCTTT
-,TRBJ2-2,16,TRBV5-3,TRBD1,CARSRLGTGGTGELFF,TGTGCCAGAAGTCGACTGGGGACAGGGGGGACCGGGGAGCTGTTTTTT
-,TRBJ2-2,14,TRBV12-5,-,CASSGQLNTGELFF,TGTGCTAGCTCCGGACAGTTGAACACCGGGGAGCTGTTTTTT